The clone carrying this TCR beta chain was found many times. The antigen remains unidentified. TCRdb re-analysed the 5' RACE reads in MiXCR, keeping a single row per CDR3 protein. The table includes 50,000 or so distinct CDR3 sequences, around 6% detected once. The CDR3 loop spans 21 amino acids. Germline CDR1 and CDR2: MNHNY and SVGAGI (reference sequence). Trimming stripped 0 bases from V and 0 bases from J, with 21 bases between. The sample belongs to a study of early T cells in non-severe SARS-CoV-2 infection. Study-wide results and caveats: The study's VDJdb matching favored anti-spike CD8 responses and missed private and CD4 specificities.

This TCR was sampled from an adult who was a healthcare worker with PCR-confirmed SARS-CoV-2 infection or an uninfected control (not recorded which). V is TRBV6-6 and J is TRBJ2-6; D may be TRBD1 (5 bases). Sequencing was performed on whole blood. The CDR3 DNA sequence: TGTGCCAGCAGTTACTCTCTCGACCCACAGGCGCTGACCTCTGGGGCCAACGTCCTGACTTTC. It codes for CASSYSLDPQALTSGANVLTF.